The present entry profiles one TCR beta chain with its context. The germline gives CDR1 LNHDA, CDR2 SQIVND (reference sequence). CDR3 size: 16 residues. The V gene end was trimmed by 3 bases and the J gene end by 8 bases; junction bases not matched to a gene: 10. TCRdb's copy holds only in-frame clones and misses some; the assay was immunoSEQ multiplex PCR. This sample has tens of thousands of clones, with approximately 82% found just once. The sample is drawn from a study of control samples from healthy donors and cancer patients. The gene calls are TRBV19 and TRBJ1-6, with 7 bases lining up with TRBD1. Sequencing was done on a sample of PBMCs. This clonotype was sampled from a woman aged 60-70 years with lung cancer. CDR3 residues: CASSIQGGRRYSPLHF. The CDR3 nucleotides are TGTGCCAGTAGTATTCAGGGGGGGCGGAGATATTCACCCCTCCACTTT.